In this sample, the clone carrying this TCR beta chain turned up once. This record comes from a study of PD-1 and CTLA-4 blockade in melanoma. This CDR3 has 13 residues. Clones were sequenced by immunoSEQ multiplex PCR, and TCRdb holds only the in-frame ones, with some missing. This sample has about 28,000 clones, with under 95% found just once. Here the sequenced sample was CD8+ T cells from peripheral blood, taken from a patient given anti-PD-1 treatment. This sequence originates from a human donor with melanoma. The chain carries TRBV21-1 and TRBJ1-4. TRBV21-1 is marked as a pseudogene. CDR3 residues: CASSSRRDPRLFF. In DNA form, the CDR3 reads TGTGCCAGCAGCAGCCGACGGGATCCCAGGCTGTTTTTT.